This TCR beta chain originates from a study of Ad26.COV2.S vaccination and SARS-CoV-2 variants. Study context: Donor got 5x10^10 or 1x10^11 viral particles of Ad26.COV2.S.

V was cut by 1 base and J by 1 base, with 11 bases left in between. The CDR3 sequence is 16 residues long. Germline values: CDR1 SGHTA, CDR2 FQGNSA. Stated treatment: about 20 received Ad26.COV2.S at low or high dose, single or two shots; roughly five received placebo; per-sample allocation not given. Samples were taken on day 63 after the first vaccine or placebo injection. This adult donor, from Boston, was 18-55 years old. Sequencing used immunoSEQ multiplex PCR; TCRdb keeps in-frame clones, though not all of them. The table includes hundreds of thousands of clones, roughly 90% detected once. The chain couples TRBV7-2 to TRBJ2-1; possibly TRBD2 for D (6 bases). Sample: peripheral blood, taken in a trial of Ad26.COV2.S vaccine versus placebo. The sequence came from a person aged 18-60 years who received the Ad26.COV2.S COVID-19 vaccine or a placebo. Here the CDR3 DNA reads TGTGCCAGCAGCTTAGGGGCGGGGTATTCCTACAATGAGCAGTTCTTC. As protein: CASSLGAGYSYNEQFF.